Described below is a single T cell receptor beta chain sequence and its context. The antigen is undetermined. Germline assignment: CDR1 DFQATT and CDR2 SNEGSKA (reference sequence). The length of the CDR3 is 15 residues. Trimming took off 8 bases at V and 2 bases at J, with 20 bases between the two ends. The sample comes from a study of T-cell reconstitution after alpha-beta-depleted transplantation in children. The study's findings and limits: Newly produced T cells mostly provided counts and TCRbeta diversity after one year, as hyperexpanded clones declined. Two months or so post-transplant, alpha-beta T cells reportedly derived from several hundred expanded graft clones. Surviving thymic progenitors and recipient T cells were the source of high TCRbeta diversity at day 60 in some patients.

Researchers prepared the TCRbeta library using unique molecular identifiers, the study reports. TCRdb reanalysed the PCR reads using MiXCR and keeps one entry per CDR3 protein. The sample contains about 980,000 distinct CDR3 sequences, roughly 29% of which appear only once. V gene TRBV20-1 combines with J gene TRBJ2-3; tentatively, D is TRBD1 or TRBD2 (5 bases each). The source is a boy in the first two years of life who had a stem cell transplant for SCID, so the T cells may come from the graft donor. The sequencing used PBMCs, mostly from graft donor cells, collected 360 days after TCRalphabeta/CD19-depleted stem cell transplant. The CDR3 sequence: CSPRGSRALTDTQYF. CDR3 DNA: TGCAGTCCTCGGGGTAGCAGGGCCCTCACAGATACGCAGTATTTT.